This T cell receptor beta chain was recovered during a study of blood T cell repertoires in COVID-19. Per the original methods: Nucleated cell number was recorded as an estimate derived from reference gene primer amplification. This table comes from immunoSEQ multiplex PCR, and its TCRdb copy is limited to in-frame clones, with some not included. V, J and clone size were drawn from that table, and D and trimming were deduced from the DNA. There are 40,000 or so clones in the sample; around 86% occur only once, and 5.2% lies in the top ten. Trimming took 10 bases from V and 2 from J; bases not matched to a gene: 4. Germline assignment: CDR1 MNHEY and CDR2 SVGAGI. The CDR3 covers 13 residues.

The source is a middle-aged man with active COVID-19. The V and J genes are TRBV6-5 and TRBJ2-5, with TRBD2 identical over 10 bases. Sample: peripheral blood. This CDR3 reads CATRTSGQETQYF. CDR3 coding DNA: TGTGCCACAAGGACTAGCGGACAAGAGACCCAGTACTTC.